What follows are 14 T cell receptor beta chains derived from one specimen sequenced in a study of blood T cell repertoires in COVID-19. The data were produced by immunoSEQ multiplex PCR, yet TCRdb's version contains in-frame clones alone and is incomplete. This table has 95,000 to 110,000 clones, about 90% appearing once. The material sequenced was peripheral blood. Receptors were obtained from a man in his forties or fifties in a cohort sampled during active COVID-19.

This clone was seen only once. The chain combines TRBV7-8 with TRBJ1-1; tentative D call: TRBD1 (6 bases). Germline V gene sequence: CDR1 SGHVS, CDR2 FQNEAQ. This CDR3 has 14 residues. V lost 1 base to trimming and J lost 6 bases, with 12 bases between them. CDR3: CASSLEGGLSEAFF. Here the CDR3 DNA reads TGTGCCAGCAGCTTAGAGGGGGGGCTCTCTGAAGCTTTCTTT.

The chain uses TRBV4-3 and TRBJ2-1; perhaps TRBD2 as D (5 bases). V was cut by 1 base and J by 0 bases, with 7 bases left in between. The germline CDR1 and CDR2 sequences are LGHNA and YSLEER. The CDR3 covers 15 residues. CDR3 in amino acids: CASSQADFSYNEQFF. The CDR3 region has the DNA TGCGCCAGCAGCCAAGCGGACTTCTCCTACAATGAGCAGTTCTTC.

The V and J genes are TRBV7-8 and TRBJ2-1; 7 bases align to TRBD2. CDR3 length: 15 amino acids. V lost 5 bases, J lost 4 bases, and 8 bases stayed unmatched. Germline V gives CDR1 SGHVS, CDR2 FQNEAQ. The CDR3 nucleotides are TGTGCCAGCAGCAGGAGTGCGGGGGTTTACAATGAGCAGTTCTTC. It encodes CASSRSAGVYNEQFF.

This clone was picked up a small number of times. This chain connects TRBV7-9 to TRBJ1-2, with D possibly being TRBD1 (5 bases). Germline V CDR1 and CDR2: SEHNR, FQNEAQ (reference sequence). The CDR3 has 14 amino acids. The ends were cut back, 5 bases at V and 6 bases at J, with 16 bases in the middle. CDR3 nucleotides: TGTGCCAGCAGCCCTACGACAGATGCGGATGGCTACACCTTC. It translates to CASSPTTDADGYTF.

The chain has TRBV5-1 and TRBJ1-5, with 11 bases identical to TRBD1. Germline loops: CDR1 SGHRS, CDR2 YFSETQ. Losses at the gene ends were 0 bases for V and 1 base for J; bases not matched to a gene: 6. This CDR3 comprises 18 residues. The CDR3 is CASSLGTGGSLSNQPQHF. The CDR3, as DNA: TGCGCCAGCAGCTTGGGGACAGGGGGCTCCCTGAGCAATCAGCCCCAGCATTTT.

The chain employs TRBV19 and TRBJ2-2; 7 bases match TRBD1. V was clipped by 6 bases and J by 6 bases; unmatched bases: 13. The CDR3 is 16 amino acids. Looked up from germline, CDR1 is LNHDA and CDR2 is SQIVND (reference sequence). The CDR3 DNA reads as TGTGCCAGTAGCAACAGCAGATATACAGGGGCCGGGGAGCTGTTTTTT. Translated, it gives CASSNSRYTGAGELFF.

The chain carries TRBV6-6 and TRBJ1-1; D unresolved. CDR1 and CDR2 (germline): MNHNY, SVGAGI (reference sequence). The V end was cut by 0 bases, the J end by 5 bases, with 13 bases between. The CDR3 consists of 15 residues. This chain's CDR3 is CASSYSKTDLTEAFF. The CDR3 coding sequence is TGTGCCAGCAGTTACTCGAAAACCGACTTGACTGAAGCTTTCTTT.

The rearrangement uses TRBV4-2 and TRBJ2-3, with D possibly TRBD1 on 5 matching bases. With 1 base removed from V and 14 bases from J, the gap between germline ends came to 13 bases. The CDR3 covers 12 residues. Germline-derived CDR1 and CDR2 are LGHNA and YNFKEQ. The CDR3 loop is CASSQGGPTAYF. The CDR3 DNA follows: TGTGCCAGCAGCCAAGGGGGCCCCACTGCGTATTTT.

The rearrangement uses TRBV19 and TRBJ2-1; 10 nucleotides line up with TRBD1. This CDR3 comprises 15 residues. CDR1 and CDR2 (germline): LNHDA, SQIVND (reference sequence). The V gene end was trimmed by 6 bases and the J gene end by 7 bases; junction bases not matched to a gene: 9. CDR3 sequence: CASSPTGTGVNEQFF. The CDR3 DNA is TGTGCCAGTAGCCCTACCGGGACAGGGGTGAATGAGCAGTTCTTC.

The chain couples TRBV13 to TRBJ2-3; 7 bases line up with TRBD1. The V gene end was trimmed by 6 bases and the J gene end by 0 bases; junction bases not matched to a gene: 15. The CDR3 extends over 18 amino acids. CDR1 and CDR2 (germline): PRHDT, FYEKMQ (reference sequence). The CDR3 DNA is TGTGCCAGCAGTGGGCGTCGGGACAGTATCCCTAGCACAGATACGCAGTATTTT. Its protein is CASSGRRDSIPSTDTQYF.

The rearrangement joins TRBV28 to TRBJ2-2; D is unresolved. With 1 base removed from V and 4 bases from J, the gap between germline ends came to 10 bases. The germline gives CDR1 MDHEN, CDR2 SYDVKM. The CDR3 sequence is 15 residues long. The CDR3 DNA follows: TGTGCCAGCAGTTTATCCTCACCGGGCACCGGGGAGCTGTTTTTT. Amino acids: CASSLSSPGTGELFF. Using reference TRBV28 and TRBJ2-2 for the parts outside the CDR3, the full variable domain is DVKVTQSSRYLVKRTGEKVFLECVQDMDHENMFWYRQDPGLGLRLIYFSYDVKMKEKGDIPEGYSVSREKKERFSLILESASTNQTSMYLCASSLSSPGTGELFFGEGSRLTVL.

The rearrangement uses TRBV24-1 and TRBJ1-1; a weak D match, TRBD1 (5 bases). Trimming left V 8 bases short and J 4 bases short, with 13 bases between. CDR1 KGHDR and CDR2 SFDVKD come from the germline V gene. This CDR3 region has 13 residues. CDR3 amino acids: CATKRGGSTEAFF. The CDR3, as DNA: TGTGCCACCAAACGTGGGGGGAGCACTGAAGCTTTCTTT.

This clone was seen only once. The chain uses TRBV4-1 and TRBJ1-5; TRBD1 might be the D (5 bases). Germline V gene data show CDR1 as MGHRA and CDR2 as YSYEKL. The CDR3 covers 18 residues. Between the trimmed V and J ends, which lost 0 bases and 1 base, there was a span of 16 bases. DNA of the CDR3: TGCGCCAGCAGCCAAGATTTCGTAGCGGGACCCAGCAATCAGCCCCAGCATTTT. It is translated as CASSQDFVAGPSNQPQHF.

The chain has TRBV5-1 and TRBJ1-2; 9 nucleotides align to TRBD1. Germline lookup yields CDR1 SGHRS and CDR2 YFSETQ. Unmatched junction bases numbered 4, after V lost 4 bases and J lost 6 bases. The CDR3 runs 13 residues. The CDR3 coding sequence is TGCGCCAGCAGCCCCACAGGGGGCAATGGCTACACCTTC. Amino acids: CASSPTGGNGYTF.